These 21 T cell receptor beta chains share one sample of origin, sequenced in a study of shared T cell receptors in the human thymus. The data were produced by immunoSEQ multiplex PCR, yet TCRdb's version contains in-frame clones alone and is incomplete. The sample includes fewer than 700,000 clones, roughly 88% seen only once; the top ten take approximately 0.01%. These data were likewise used in another study, on human thymus T cells.

Material: thymocytes. These receptors all come from a boy younger than two with a congenital heart defect.

The chain carries TRBV11-2 and TRBJ2-3; 8 bases line up with TRBD2. Per the germline V gene, CDR1 is SGHAT and CDR2 is FQNNGV. The V gene end was trimmed by 4 bases and the J gene end by 6 bases; junction bases not matched to a gene: 15. The CDR3 spans 17 residues. As DNA, the CDR3 is TGTGCCAGCAGCTCCCCGGGCACTAGCGGTCCGGAGGATACGCAGTATTTT. Translating gives CASSSPGTSGPEDTQYF.

The chain combines TRBV10-2 with TRBJ2-1; 10 nucleotides match TRBD2. Looked up from germline, CDR1 is WSHSY and CDR2 is SAAADI. Trimming took 7 bases from V and 8 from J; bases not matched to a gene: 17. This CDR3 comprises 17 residues. CDR3 DNA sequence: TGCGCCAGCAACCGGGCTAGCGGGAGTATGTTTATGGATGAGCAGTTCTTC. It codes for CASNRASGSMFMDEQFF.

CDR3 sequence reads: CASSPGTLGTPFDEQYF. The CDR3 DNA is TGTGCCAGCAGTCCGGGGACCCTCGGGACTCCCTTCGACGAGCAGTACTTC. The genes are TRBV28 and TRBJ2-7, with D perhaps matching TRBD2 (6 bases). Germline CDR1 MDHEN, CDR2 SYDVKM. Between the trimmed V and J ends, which lost 5 bases and 5 bases, there was a span of 25 bases. The CDR3 contains 17 residues.

The chain joins TRBV28 to TRBJ2-3; tentative D call: TRBD2 (6 bases). Per the germline V gene, CDR1 is MDHEN and CDR2 is SYDVKM. The CDR3 extends over 14 amino acids. Trimming removed 4 bases from V and 4 bases from J, with 12 bases in between. The CDR3 loop reads CASSSSRDSDTQYF. CDR3 nucleotides: TGTGCCAGCAGTTCCTCCCGGGACTCAGATACGCAGTATTTT.

The V gene is TRBV5-5, the J gene TRBJ2-3; 8 bases line up with TRBD2. The CDR3 contains 16 residues. Per germline, CDR1 SGHKS and CDR2 YYEKEE (reference sequence). V lost 4 bases to trimming and J lost 5 bases; unmatched junction nucleotides: 12. CDR3 in amino acids: CASSQPQRESEDTQYF. CDR3 in DNA: TGTGCCAGCAGCCAACCTCAGCGGGAGTCGGAAGATACGCAGTATTTT.

J is TRBJ2-5 and V is TRBV10-1; 9 bases line up with TRBD1. CDR1 and CDR2 (germline): WNHNN, SYGVQD (reference sequence). This CDR3 contains 19 residues. V lost 11 bases and J lost 4; bases outside the gene matches: 26. The CDR3 DNA reads as TGCGCCGTCACCCTAAACCCGGGACAGGGAGGGGGAGAGGGAGAGACCCAGTACTTC. Amino acid sequence: CAVTLNPGQGGGEGETQYF.

Points on this clone: Other DNA sequences in this sample translate to the same CDR3. The chain carries TRBV20-1 and TRBJ1-3; unclear D gene. Looked up from germline, CDR1 is DFQATT and CDR2 is SNEGSKA (reference sequence). There are 11 residues in the CDR3. V was clipped by 1 base and J by 4 bases, with 2 bases between them. In nucleotides, the CDR3 is TGCAGTGCTAGAGTAGGAAACACCATATATTTT. Translated: CSARVGNTIYF.

The chain's CDR3 is CASTSGLAENTGELFF. DNA for the CDR3: TGTGCCAGTACCTCGGGACTAGCGGAAAACACCGGGGAGCTGTTTTTT. The chain is built from TRBV19 and TRBJ2-2; 11 bases fit TRBD2. Germline V gene sequence: CDR1 LNHDA, CDR2 SQIVND (reference sequence). This CDR3 is built from 16 residues. Trimming cost V 7 bases and J 2 bases; bases outside gene matches: 6.

The chain recombines TRBV19 with TRBJ1-5, with D perhaps TRBD1 (6 bases). Per germline, CDR1 LNHDA and CDR2 SQIVND (reference sequence). V was trimmed by 7 bases and J by 0 bases, leaving 22 bases between them. The CDR3 spans 18 residues. This chain's CDR3 is CASTPRGGLHASNQPQHF. CDR3 nucleotides: TGTGCCAGTACCCCCCGCGGGGGGCTCCATGCTAGCAATCAGCCCCAGCATTTT.

The chain couples TRBV10-2 to TRBJ2-7, with 7 positions matching TRBD2. The CDR3 contains 14 residues. The ends lost 10 bases at V and 2 bases at J; junction bases unmatched: 11. Germline CDR1 WSHSY, CDR2 SAAADI. The CDR3 bases are TGCGCCACCTCCCTAGCGGACATTACCTACGAGCAGTACTTC. The encoded protein is CATSLADITYEQYF.

The V and J genes are TRBV4-3 and TRBJ2-1; 11 bases line up with TRBD2. Looked up from germline, CDR1 is LGHNA and CDR2 is YSLEER. V was pared by 1 base and J by 8 bases, with 10 bases of the junction left unmatched. The CDR3 is 17 amino acids. Written as DNA, the CDR3 is TGCGCCAGCAGCCAAGCCTGGGGACTAGCGGCGGGTCATGAGCAGTTCTTC. It yields the protein CASSQAWGLAAGHEQFF.

This chain uses TRBV4-3 with TRBJ1-4; D is perhaps TRBD1 (6 bases). V lost 0 bases, J lost 1 base, and 9 bases lay in between. CDR1 is LGHNA and CDR2 is YSLEER in the germline V gene. This CDR3 is built from 16 residues. DNA of the CDR3: TGCGCCAGCAGCCAAGAAGGGGGGGTAACTAATGAAAAACTGTTTTTT. Its protein is CASSQEGGVTNEKLFF.

V usage is TRBV27 and J usage is TRBJ1-1; 10 nucleotides align to TRBD1. The CDR3 has 18 amino acids. V was clipped by 6 bases and J by 0 bases; unmatched bases: 13. The germline gives CDR1 MNHEY, CDR2 SMNVEV (reference sequence). The CDR3 loop is CASSRRDRGRLMNTEAFF. The CDR3 nucleotides are TGTGCCAGCAGCCGTAGGGACAGGGGACGCCTCATGAACACTGAAGCTTTCTTT.

The chain joins TRBV5-1 to TRBJ1-1, with 8 bases identical to TRBD1. The germline gives CDR1 SGHRS, CDR2 YFSETQ. With V trimmed by 2 bases and J by 4 bases, 16 bases remained unmatched. CDR3 length: 18 residues. CDR3 residues: CASSFEVQPTGEATEAFF. DNA for the CDR3: TGCGCCAGCAGCTTCGAAGTCCAGCCGACAGGGGAGGCCACTGAAGCTTTCTTT.

The chain has TRBV7-3 and TRBJ2-7; TRBD2 aligns across 13 bases. Per germline, CDR1 SGHTA and CDR2 FQGTGA. The CDR3 contains 15 residues. V gave up 6 bases and J gave up 5 bases; unmatched junction bases: 7. The CDR3 DNA follows: TGTGCCAGCAGGCCATCAGGACTAGCGGGAGACGAGCAGTACTTC. Amino acid sequence: CASRPSGLAGDEQYF.

The V and J genes are TRBV5-6 and TRBJ2-1; 8 bases align to TRBD1. The CDR3 loop spans 15 amino acids. Trimming removed 2 bases from V and 5 bases from J; junction bases left unmatched: 6. Germline CDR1 reads SGHDT; CDR2 reads YYEEEE. For the CDR3, the DNA is TGTGCCAGCAGCTTAGAGGGACAGGTCGACAATGAGCAGTTCTTC. Translation: CASSLEGQVDNEQFF.

This chain connects TRBV28 to TRBJ2-7; D ambiguous. Germline V gene data show CDR1 as MDHEN and CDR2 as SYDVKM. The CDR3 loop spans 14 amino acids. Trimming took off 10 bases at V and 6 bases at J, with 22 bases between the two ends. CDR3 sequence reads: CATPRSTFLGEQYF. CDR3 coding DNA: TGTGCCACCCCCCGGAGCACCTTTCTAGGCGAGCAGTACTTC.

This chain connects TRBV7-9 to TRBJ1-4; 7 positions match TRBD1. Per the germline V gene, CDR1 is SEHNR and CDR2 is FQNEAQ (reference sequence). V dropped 8 bases and J dropped 7; count of bases not matched to a gene: 7. This CDR3 contains 13 residues. The CDR3 sequence is CASLGDSGEKLFF. CDR3 DNA: TGTGCCAGCTTGGGGGACAGTGGTGAAAAACTGTTTTTT.

The CDR3 DNA sequence: TGTGCCAGCTGCCCACAGGTGGACTACGAGCAGTACTTC. Its protein product is CASCPQVDYEQYF. This chain joins TRBV6-1 and TRBJ2-5, with D perhaps matching TRBD1 (5 bases). The end of the DNA fits TRBJ2-7 better, so the J call may be wrong. Germline CDR1 and CDR2: MNHNS and SASEGT. The CDR3 is 13 residues long.

This rearrangement joins TRBV13 to TRBJ2-7, with 13 bases aligning to TRBD2. V was clipped by 6 bases and J by 4 bases; unmatched bases: 9. CDR3 length equals 16 residues. Germline V gives CDR1 PRHDT, CDR2 FYEKMQ (reference sequence). The CDR3 reads CASSSGLAGAQYEQYF. The DNA for the CDR3 is TGTGCCAGCAGTTCCGGACTAGCGGGGGCCCAGTACGAGCAGTACTTC.

The gene calls are TRBV7-2 and TRBJ2-7, with TRBD2 matching 13 bases. The CDR3 has 22 residues. Germline V gene sequence: CDR1 SGHTA, CDR2 FQGNSA. V lost 0 bases and J lost 3; bases outside the gene matches: 20. The CDR3 loop reads CASSLADDPGLAGQGKDYEQYF. CDR3 bases: TGTGCCAGCAGCTTAGCAGACGACCCGGGACTAGCGGGACAGGGGAAAGACTACGAGCAGTACTTC.